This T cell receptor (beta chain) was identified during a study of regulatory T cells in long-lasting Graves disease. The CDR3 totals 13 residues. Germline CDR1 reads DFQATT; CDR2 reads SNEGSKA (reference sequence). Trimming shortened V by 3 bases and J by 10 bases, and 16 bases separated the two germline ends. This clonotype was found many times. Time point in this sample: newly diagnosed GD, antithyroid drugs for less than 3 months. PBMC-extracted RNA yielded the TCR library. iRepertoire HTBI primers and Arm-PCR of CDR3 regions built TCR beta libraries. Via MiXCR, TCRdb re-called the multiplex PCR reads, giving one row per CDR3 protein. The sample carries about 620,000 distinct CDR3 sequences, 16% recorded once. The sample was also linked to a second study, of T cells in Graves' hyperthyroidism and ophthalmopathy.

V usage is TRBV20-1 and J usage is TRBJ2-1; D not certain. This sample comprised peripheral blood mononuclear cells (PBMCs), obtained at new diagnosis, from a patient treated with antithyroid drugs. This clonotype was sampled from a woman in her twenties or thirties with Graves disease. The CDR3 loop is CSARGPTAWEQFF. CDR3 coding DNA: TGCAGTGCTAGGGGTCCCACCGCTTGGGAGCAGTTCTTC.